Below are 22 T cell receptor beta chains sequenced from a single sample in a study of blood T cell repertoires in COVID-19 (dated by TCRdb to about 2020). The method was the immunoSEQ multiplex PCR assay. Drawn from immuneACCESS, this table holds only the in-frame rearrangements with V and J called that TCRdb kept. Clones are partly lost; checked studies trace under half to an unresolved V gene and leave the rest unexplained. The sample table records approximately 350,000 clones; over 80% of these occur just once. Roughly 6.3% of the sample belongs to the ten largest clones. The specimen sequenced was peripheral blood. These receptors all come from a woman aged 50 to 65 with COVID-19, enrolled during active disease.

The V call is TRBV13, the J call TRBJ1-1, with a possible D match to TRBD1 (5 bases). V was cut by 5 bases and J by 3 bases, with 13 bases left in between. Per the germline V gene, CDR1 is PRHDT and CDR2 is FYEKMQ (reference sequence). The CDR3 has 14 amino acids. The CDR3 loop reads CASSPPGGHTEAFF. For the CDR3, the DNA is TGTGCCAGCAGCCCTCCGGGGGGTCACACTGAAGCTTTCTTT.

The genes are TRBV18 and TRBJ2-5; TRBD2 might be the D (6 bases). The CDR3 length is 14 residues. The V and J ends lost 0 bases and 5 bases respectively, with 10 bases between them. Germline V gene sequence: CDR1 KGHSH, CDR2 LQKENI. The CDR3 region has the DNA TGTGCCAGCTCACCACCGGGGGGAAGGGAGACCCAGTACTTC. Its protein is CASSPPGGRETQYF.

The chain links TRBV6-5 to TRBJ1-1; 7 bases fit TRBD1. Germline values: CDR1 MNHEY, CDR2 SVGAGI. CDR3 length equals 13 residues. V lost 6 bases to trimming and J lost 5 bases; unmatched junction nucleotides: 6. CDR3: CASSRQGRTEAFF. CDR3 in DNA: TGTGCCAGCAGCCGACAGGGAAGGACTGAAGCTTTCTTT.

The chain uses TRBV3-1 (or the pseudogene TRBV3-2) and TRBJ1-5; TRBD1 agrees at 8 bases. CDR3 length: 14 amino acids. Germline-derived CDR1 and CDR2 are LGHDT and YNNKEL (reference sequence). V lost 4 bases to trimming and J lost 4 bases; unmatched junction nucleotides: 3. DNA for the CDR3: TGTGCCAGCAGCCTCGGGACAGGTAATCAGCCCCAGCATTTT. This codes for CASSLGTGNQPQHF.

V and J are TRBV7-6 and TRBJ1-2; D call uncertain. This CDR3 spans 13 amino acids. CDR1 and CDR2 from the germline V gene are SGHVS and FNYEAQ. V was shortened by 7 bases and J by 2 bases, with 11 bases between the two germline ends. The CDR3 loop reads CASTPGQNYGYTF. The CDR3, as DNA: TGTGCCAGCACCCCTGGGCAGAACTATGGCTACACCTTC.

This clone was seen only once. This chain uses TRBV5-1 with TRBJ1-1; D remains ambiguous. Per germline, CDR1 SGHRS and CDR2 YFSETQ. V was shortened by 0 bases and J by 7 bases, with 10 bases between the two germline ends. The CDR3 is made up of 13 amino acids. The CDR3 loop reads CASSLDGGSEAFF. In DNA, the CDR3 is TGCGCCAGCAGCTTGGATGGCGGGAGTGAAGCTTTCTTT.

DNA of the CDR3: TGTGCCAGCAGCGTGGACAGGTCCGGCGAGCAGTACTTC. Protein product: CASSVDRSGEQYF. The rearrangement uses TRBV27 and TRBJ2-7, with TRBD1 identical over 7 bases. With 6 bases clipped from V and 6 bases from J, the junction kept 8 bases outside the gene matches. Looked up from germline, CDR1 is MNHEY and CDR2 is SMNVEV (reference sequence). This CDR3 region has 13 residues.

V is TRBV6-6 and J is TRBJ2-5, with D possibly matching TRBD1 (5 bases). CDR1 and CDR2 (germline): MNHNY, SVGAGI (reference sequence). Trimming removed 3 bases from V and 1 base from J, with 15 bases in between. The CDR3 consists of 16 residues. The CDR3 loop reads CASSYTGSGSQETQYF. DNA of the CDR3: TGTGCCAGCAGTTATACAGGTTCCGGGTCCCAAGAGACCCAGTACTTC.

Notes on this clone: One junction end does not reproduce the germline sequence, and a read error may be involved. Here the CDR3 DNA reads TGTGCCAGCGAAATATTAGGGGCGATGGCCTTC. Protein sequence: CASEILGAMAF. The gene calls are TRBV11-3 and TRBJ1-2; tentative D call: TRBD1 (5 bases). The germline gives CDR1 SGHNT, CDR2 YENEEA. This CDR3 is built from 11 residues.

The V and J genes are TRBV5-1 and TRBJ2-7; D gene ambiguous. The CDR3 is 13 amino acids. V dropped 1 base and J dropped 4 bases, with 9 bases sitting between them. Germline loops: CDR1 SGHRS, CDR2 YFSETQ. The CDR3 reads CASSLSGQYEQYF. CDR3 in DNA: TGCGCCAGCAGCTTGAGTGGGCAGTACGAGCAGTACTTC.

In its sample, this clone was seen a few times. The genes are TRBV11-2 and TRBJ2-7; D is perhaps TRBD2 (7 bases). The CDR3 loop spans 17 amino acids. Trimming removed 5 bases from V and 2 bases from J, with 22 bases in between. CDR1 and CDR2 from the germline V gene are SGHAT and FQNNGV. The CDR3 is CASSPRGGRRGTYEQYF. As DNA, the CDR3 is TGTGCCAGCAGCCCCCGAGGGGGTCGGCGGGGGACCTACGAGCAGTACTTC.

The chain carries TRBV6-1 and TRBJ2-1; TRBD2 is a possible D gene (6 bases). Trimming shortened V by 2 bases and J by 6 bases, and 20 bases separated the two germline ends. In germline, CDR1 is MNHNS, CDR2 SASEGT. This CDR3 is 17 amino acids long. In DNA, the CDR3 is TGTGCCAGCAGTGAACAGGACCGGGCGTCGGGGGTCAATGAGCAGTTCTTC. Encoded protein: CASSEQDRASGVNEQFF.

This clone has only one observation. V gene TRBV7-2 combines with J gene TRBJ2-7; 10 nucleotides line up with TRBD1. This CDR3 spans 15 amino acids. V lost 2 bases and J lost 2; bases outside the gene matches: 3. Germline assignment: CDR1 SGHTA and CDR2 FQGNSA. The CDR3 DNA is TGTGCCAGCAGCTTATTTGGACAGGGGGCCTACGAGCAGTACTTC. Its translation: CASSLFGQGAYEQYF. The full variable domain, with the rest looked up from reference TRBV7-2 and TRBJ2-7, is GAGVSQSPSNKVTEKGKDVELRCDPISGHTALYWYRQSLGQGLEFLIYFQGNSAPDKSGLPSDRFSAERTGGSVSTLTIQRTQQEDSAVYLCASSLFGQGAYEQYFGPGTRLTVT.

About this clone: This specimen includes other DNA sequences encoding the same CDR3. The chain uses TRBV7-9 and TRBJ1-2; 8 nucleotides match TRBD1. The germline V gene encodes CDR1 SEHNR and CDR2 FQNEAQ (reference sequence). The CDR3 totals 15 residues. The trim removed 0 bases at V and 0 bases at J, leaving 0 bases unmatched. The CDR3 region is CASSLATGANYGYTF. CDR3 sequence (DNA): TGTGCCAGCAGCTTAGCGACAGGGGCTAACTATGGCTACACCTTC.

The chain has TRBV9 and TRBJ1-2; the D is unclear. V was pared by 4 bases and J by 3 bases, with 16 bases between. The CDR3 runs to 15 residues. The germline CDR1 and CDR2 sequences are SGDLS and YYNGEE. CDR3 sequence (DNA): TGTGCCAGCAGCCCCTCCCAGTCCCAATACTATGGCTACACCTTC. This translates into CASSPSQSQYYGYTF.

V usage is TRBV6-5 and J usage is TRBJ1-2; D gene ambiguous. The CDR3 length is 15 residues. V shed 7 bases and J shed 1 base, with 16 bases lying between them. The germline gives CDR1 MNHEY, CDR2 SVGAGI. CDR3 in amino acids: CASTPNRDHNYGYTF. The CDR3 DNA reads TGTGCCAGCACTCCGAACAGAGACCATAACTATGGCTACACCTTC.

The chain joins TRBV19 to TRBJ2-4, with 9 nucleotides matching TRBD1. This CDR3 is 15 amino acids long. From germline, CDR1 is LNHDA and CDR2 SQIVND (reference sequence). V lost 5 bases to trimming and J lost 6 bases; unmatched junction nucleotides: 8. CDR3 nucleotides: TGTGCCAGTAGTGCCCAGGGACAGGGTGGAAACATTCAGTACTTC. Translated: CASSAQGQGGNIQYF. The entire variable domain, with the rest obtained from reference TRBV19 and TRBJ2-4, is as follows: DGGITQSPKYLFRKEGQNVTLSCEQNLNHDAMYWYRQDPGQGLRLIYYSQIVNDFQKGDIAEGYSVSREKKESFPLTVTSAQKNPTAFYLCASSAQGQGGNIQYFGAGTRLSVL.

J is TRBJ2-7 and V is TRBV14; 8 bases fit TRBD2. From germline, CDR1 is SGHDN and CDR2 FVKESK. The CDR3 totals 16 residues. V lost 4 bases and J lost 4; bases outside the gene matches: 12. The CDR3, as DNA: TGTGCCAGCAGCCCAACTGGATCAGCGGGAGCTTACGAGCAGTACTTC. Amino acid sequence: CASSPTGSAGAYEQYF.

V and J are TRBV3-1 (or the pseudogene TRBV3-2) and TRBJ1-5; D is unresolved. The CDR3 loop spans 16 amino acids. Germline CDR1 and CDR2: LGHDT and YNNKEL (reference sequence). The V end was cut by 1 base, the J end by 6 bases, with 16 bases between. CDR3: CASSQGQHKAGQPQHF. CDR3 DNA sequence: TGTGCCAGCAGCCAAGGACAACATAAAGCGGGTCAGCCCCAGCATTTT.

This clone was picked up a small number of times. The chain employs TRBV4-1 and TRBJ2-2; D is perhaps TRBD2 (6 bases). Trimming pared 3 bases from V and 2 bases from J, leaving 19 bases between. The germline gives CDR1 MGHRA, CDR2 YSYEKL. The CDR3 is 18 residues long. As DNA, the CDR3 is TGCGCCAGCAGCCACCCGCCGGGGGATTTTAGAAACACCGGGGAGCTGTTTTTT. Protein: CASSHPPGDFRNTGELFF.

This rearrangement joins TRBV19 to TRBJ1-2; 8 bases line up with TRBD1. The CDR3 contains 14 residues. CDR1 LNHDA and CDR2 SQIVND come from the germline V gene (reference sequence). V was clipped by 3 bases and J by 8 bases; unmatched bases: 8. CDR3 sequence (DNA): TGTGCCAGTAGTATCACTGGGACAGGCGGCGGCTACACCTTC. Residues: CASSITGTGGGYTF.

The chain has TRBV25-1 and TRBJ2-5, with D uncertain. Germline-derived CDR1 and CDR2 are MGHDK and SYGVNS. V lost 10 bases, J lost 2 bases, and 5 bases lay in between. This CDR3 has 10 residues. This CDR3 reads CATLQETQYF. The CDR3 DNA sequence: TGTGCCACCCTTCAAGAGACCCAGTACTTC. Supplemented by reference TRBV25-1 and TRBJ2-5, the full variable domain reads EADIYQTPRYLVIGTGKKITLECSQTMGHDKMYWYQQDPGMELHLIHYSYGVNSTEKGDLSSESTVSRIRTEHFPLTLESARPSHTSQYLCATLQETQYFGPGTRLLVL.